The T cell receptor (beta chain) under discussion was sequenced for a study of blood T cell repertoires in COVID-19. Study summary: Whether acute or convalescent, the COVID-19 samples came from the United States, Italy and Spain. From T cells, B-cell-depleted T cells, or PBMCs came the material, which was cDNA or gDNA.

V lost 1 base and J lost 1, with 4 bases in between. This CDR3 is built from 13 residues. Germline V lookup: CDR1 LGHNA, CDR2 YNFKEQ. Individuals aged about 18 to 89 years were recruited from 20 to 25 US areas. Assay used: immunoSEQ multiplex PCR; TCRdb lists only in-frame clones, some missing. The repertoire includes about 220,000 clones, roughly nine tenths of them detected once, and 3% to 4% sits in the top ten. The chain uses TRBV4-2 and TRBJ1-1; D unresolved. Sample: PBMCs or T cells enriched from blood (not recorded which). This receptor was taken from a woman between 18 and 29 years old in a cohort exposed to, infected with or recovered from COVID-19 (not recorded which). CDR3 in amino acids: CASSQGGNTEAFF. CDR3 in DNA: TGTGCCAGCAGCCAAGGAGGGAACACTGAAGCTTTCTTT.